This is a list of T cell receptor beta chains from one sample in a study of blood T cell repertoires in COVID-19. Clones were read by immunoSEQ multiplex PCR, and TCRdb kept only the in-frame ones, dropping some. The sample holds 100,000 to 150,000 clones, over 60% seen once. The sequencing input was peripheral blood. The source is a woman in her sixties or seventies with acute or convalescent COVID-19. Both conserved end residues are part of each CDR3. D genes are given only for firm matches. Some rows have no size entry. The others give once, few or many, or a class for an expanded clone.

j_gene: TRBJ1-5; abundance: NA; d_gene: NA; v_gene: TRBV25-1; CDR3aa: CASSDRPGVLHF; CDR3nt: TGTGCCAGCAGTGATAGACCGGGGGTCTTGCATTTT
j_gene: TRBJ2-7; abundance: NA; d_gene: TRBD1; v_gene: TRBV7-2; CDR3aa: CATSVGTGVYEQYF; CDR3nt: TGTGCCACCTCCGTCGGGACAGGGGTCTACGAGCAGTACTTC
j_gene: TRBJ1-1; abundance: NA; d_gene: NA; v_gene: TRBV12-5; CDR3aa: CASGLNGNTEAFF; CDR3nt: TGTGCTAGTGGTTTGAACGGGAACACTGAAGCTTTCTTT
j_gene: TRBJ1-3; abundance: NA; d_gene: NA; v_gene: TRBV3-1/TRBV3-2; CDR3aa: CASSLSGPGNTIYF; CDR3nt: TGTGCCAGCAGCCTAAGCGGCCCGGGAAACACCATATATTTT
j_gene: TRBJ2-1; abundance: NA; d_gene: TRBD2; v_gene: TRBV28; CDR3aa: CASSSPGTSGRNEQFF; CDR3nt: TGTGCCAGCAGTTCCCCCGGGACTAGCGGGAGGAATGAGCAGTTCTTC
j_gene: TRBJ2-7; abundance: NA; d_gene: TRBD2; v_gene: TRBV3-1/TRBV3-2; CDR3aa: CASSRKLAEPSTYEQYF; CDR3nt: TGTGCCAGCAGCCGAAAACTAGCGGAGCCCTCAACCTACGAGCAGTACTTC
j_gene: TRBJ2-1; abundance: NA; d_gene: TRBD2; v_gene: TRBV5-1; CDR3aa: CASSLIQASGAHEQFF; CDR3nt: TGCGCCAGCAGCTTGATTCAGGCTAGCGGGGCCCATGAGCAGTTCTTC
j_gene: TRBJ2-5; abundance: NA; d_gene: TRBD2; v_gene: TRBV4-3; CDR3aa: CASSPFGGLAGAIQYF; CDR3nt: TGCGCCAGCAGCCCCTTTGGGGGACTAGCGGGGGCGATCCAGTACTTC
j_gene: TRBJ2-1; abundance: NA; d_gene: TRBD1; v_gene: TRBV19; CDR3aa: CASSGTGGRNEQFF; CDR3nt: TGTGCCAGTAGTGGGACAGGGGGAAGGAATGAGCAGTTCTTC
j_gene: TRBJ1-1; abundance: NA; d_gene: TRBD1; v_gene: TRBV29-1; CDR3aa: CSVHRGGNTEAFF; CDR3nt: TGCAGCGTCCACAGGGGGGGGAACACTGAAGCTTTCTTT
j_gene: TRBJ1-2; abundance: NA; d_gene: NA; v_gene: TRBV4-3; CDR3aa: CASSQEPGIYGYTF; CDR3nt: TGCGCCAGCAGCCAAGAGCCAGGGATCTATGGCTACACCTTC
j_gene: TRBJ2-3; abundance: NA; d_gene: NA; v_gene: TRBV5-6; CDR3aa: CASSSRVTDTQYF; CDR3nt: TGTGCCAGCAGCTCGAGGGTCACAGATACGCAGTATTTT
j_gene: TRBJ2-5; abundance: NA; d_gene: NA; v_gene: TRBV19; CDR3aa: CASSVGASQTETQYF; CDR3nt: TGTGCCAGTAGTGTAGGGGCCAGTCAGACAGAGACCCAGTACTTC
j_gene: TRBJ2-3; abundance: NA; d_gene: NA; v_gene: TRBV2; CDR3aa: CASSESGGAVNTQYF; CDR3nt: TGTGCCAGCAGTGAATCGGGGGGCGCGGTGAATACGCAGTATTTT
j_gene: TRBJ1-1; abundance: NA; d_gene: TRBD1; v_gene: TRBV5-4; CDR3aa: CASSLEYRGTEAFF; CDR3nt: TGTGCCAGCAGCTTGGAATACAGGGGCACTGAAGCTTTCTTT
j_gene: TRBJ2-5; abundance: NA; d_gene: TRBD1; v_gene: TRBV29-1; CDR3aa: CSVVRGPGIQETQYF; CDR3nt: TGCAGCGTTGTCAGGGGGCCGGGTATCCAAGAGACCCAGTACTTC
j_gene: TRBJ2-5; abundance: NA; d_gene: TRBD1; v_gene: TRBV25-1; CDR3aa: CASSGDSQETQYF; CDR3nt: TGTGCCAGCAGTGGGGACAGCCAAGAGACCCAGTACTTC
j_gene: TRBJ1-2; abundance: NA; d_gene: TRBD1; v_gene: TRBV24-1; CDR3aa: CATSDSSGTGGDYGYTF; CDR3nt: TGTGCCACCAGTGACTCGTCCGGGACAGGGGGAGACTATGGCTACACCTTC
j_gene: TRBJ2-7; abundance: NA; d_gene: NA; v_gene: TRBV18; CDR3aa: CASSPPGPGYEQYF; CDR3nt: TGTGCCAGCTCACCACCGGGTCCGGGCTACGAGCAGTACTTC
j_gene: TRBJ1-1; abundance: NA; d_gene: TRBD1; v_gene: TRBV9; CDR3aa: CASSVDPKTGTGRGSEAFF; CDR3nt: TGTGCCAGCAGCGTAGATCCCAAGACCGGGACAGGGAGAGGTTCTGAAGCTTTCTTT
j_gene: TRBJ2-7; abundance: NA; d_gene: NA; v_gene: TRBV5-4; CDR3aa: CASSQQGRYEQYF; CDR3nt: TGTGCCAGCAGCCAACAGGGTAGATACGAGCAGTACTTC
j_gene: TRBJ2-7; abundance: many; d_gene: NA; v_gene: TRBV7-9; CDR3aa: CASSSGASSYEQYF; CDR3nt: TGTGCCAGCAGTTCAGGGGCGAGCTCCTACGAGCAGTACTTC
j_gene: TRBJ2-1; abundance: few; d_gene: NA; v_gene: TRBV7-2; CDR3aa: CASSLNSYNEQFF; CDR3nt: TGTGCCAGCAGCTTAAACAGCTACAATGAGCAGTTCTTC
j_gene: TRBJ1-3; abundance: few; d_gene: TRBD1; v_gene: TRBV3-1/TRBV3-2; CDR3aa: CASSLPGGSGNTIYF; CDR3nt: TGTGCCAGCAGCCTCCCAGGGGGCTCTGGAAACACCATATATTTT
j_gene: TRBJ2-1; abundance: NA; d_gene: NA; v_gene: TRBV3-1/TRBV3-2; CDR3aa: CASSQERVLRSSYNEQFF; CDR3nt: TGTGCCAGCAGCCAAGAGAGGGTGCTGAGGAGCTCCTACAATGAGCAGTTCTTC
j_gene: TRBJ1-5; abundance: many; d_gene: NA; v_gene: TRBV6-5; CDR3aa: CASLGLPNQPQHF; CDR3nt: TGTGCCAGCCTTGGGCTGCCCAATCAGCCCCAGCATTTT
j_gene: TRBJ2-5; abundance: NA; d_gene: TRBD1; v_gene: TRBV7-2; CDR3aa: CASSQSPGGKTSWETQYF; CDR3nt: TGTGCCAGCAGCCAGAGCCCAGGGGGCAAGACTTCATGGGAGACCCAGTACTTC
j_gene: TRBJ1-6; abundance: NA; d_gene: TRBD1; v_gene: TRBV2; CDR3aa: CASNSPGTGPNSPLHF; CDR3nt: TGTGCCAGCAATTCACCAGGGACAGGCCCCAATTCACCCCTCCACTTT
j_gene: TRBJ1-5; abundance: NA; d_gene: TRBD1; v_gene: TRBV27; CDR3aa: CASSPGDRGSNQPQHF; CDR3nt: TGTGCCAGCAGTCCCGGGGACAGGGGAAGCAATCAGCCCCAGCATTTT
j_gene: TRBJ2-3; abundance: once; d_gene: TRBD1; v_gene: TRBV5-1; CDR3aa: CASSFTFTQGWGGSTQYF; CDR3nt: TGCGCCAGCAGCTTCACGTTTACACAGGGGTGGGGTGGTTCTACGCAGTATTTT
j_gene: TRBJ2-3; abundance: NA; d_gene: TRBD1; v_gene: TRBV12-5; CDR3aa: CASGLVRRGHRTDTQYF; CDR3nt: TGTGCTAGTGGTTTGGTACGAAGGGGGCACAGGACAGATACGCAGTATTTT
j_gene: TRBJ2-3; abundance: NA; d_gene: NA; v_gene: TRBV9; CDR3aa: CASSVEGVTTDTQYF; CDR3nt: TGTGCCAGCAGCGTAGAAGGGGTCACCACAGATACGCAGTATTTT
j_gene: TRBJ2-5; abundance: NA; d_gene: TRBD1; v_gene: TRBV6-2/TRBV6-3; CDR3aa: CASSWTGETQYF; CDR3nt: TGTGCCAGCAGTTGGACAGGGGAGACCCAGTACTTC